The 24 T cell receptor beta chains in this list originate from one sample, sequenced in a study of CD8 T cells in ankylosing spondylitis. TCRdb redid the calling of the 5' RACE reads with MiXCR, one entry per CDR3 protein. The sample holds 200,000 to 250,000 distinct CDR3 sequences; over 9.5% are singletons and the top ten take 21%. The material sequenced was blood, either unsorted or a sorted T cell fraction (not recorded which). The source is a male donor with ankylosing spondylitis or in good health (not recorded which).

J is TRBJ2-2 and V is TRBV7-3; 12 bases map to TRBD2. CDR1 is SGHTA, CDR2 FQGTGA, per germline. Trimming cost V 4 bases and J 6 bases; bases outside gene matches: 0. The length of the CDR3 is 14 residues. CDR3 sequence (DNA): TGTGCCAGCAGCTCTAGCGGGGGGGCCGGGGAGCTGTTTTTT. Encoded protein: CASSSSGGAGELFF.

This clonotype was counted many times. The chain employs TRBV20-1 and TRBJ1-6; D is undetermined. Germline V gene lookup returns CDR1 DFQATT and CDR2 SNEGSKA (reference sequence). V dropped 0 bases and J dropped 9 bases, with 12 bases sitting between them. The CDR3 runs to 14 residues. The CDR3 nucleotides read TGCAGTGCTAGAGATCGCGGGCAGCTTTCACCCCTCCACTTT. Translated, it gives CSARDRGQLSPLHF.

In this sample, this clonotype turned up many times. The chain recombines TRBV12-3 or TRBV12-4 with TRBJ1-1, with a possible D match to TRBD1 (5 bases). This CDR3 is built from 14 residues. V lost 3 bases, J lost 1 base, and 9 bases lay in between. CDR3 protein: CASSLGVQNTEAFF. CDR3 DNA sequence: TGTGCCAGCAGTTTGGGGGTCCAGAACACTGAAGCTTTCTTT.

This clonotype was detected many times. The chain employs TRBV20-1 and TRBJ2-7; D perhaps matches TRBD1 (5 bases). This CDR3 comprises 14 residues. The V gene's germline CDR1 is DFQATT and CDR2 SNEGSKA (reference sequence). V was cut by 0 bases and J by 0 bases, with 9 bases left in between. CDR3 amino acids: CSARDWGRSYEQYF. The CDR3 DNA is TGCAGTGCTAGAGACTGGGGCCGCTCCTACGAGCAGTACTTC.

This clonotype showed up many times. The gene calls are TRBV20-1 and TRBJ2-7; possible D gene TRBD2, 5 bases. CDR1 is DFQATT and CDR2 is SNEGSKA in the germline V gene (reference sequence). The CDR3 contains 13 residues. The germline V and J ends were trimmed by 7 bases and 1 base, with 14 bases remaining between them. The CDR3 region is CSVRREMSYEQYF. The CDR3 nucleotides read TGCAGTGTCCGCCGGGAAATGTCCTACGAGCAGTACTTC.

Ten or more counts support this clonotype. V and J are TRBV6-5 and TRBJ1-4, with D tentatively TRBD1 (5 bases). V gave up 2 bases and J gave up 7 bases, with 11 bases separating them. The CDR3 has 14 residues. From germline, CDR1 is MNHEY and CDR2 SVGAGI. The CDR3 sequence: CASSYGGGGEKLFF. The CDR3 DNA reads TGTGCCAGCAGTTACGGGGGAGGAGGTGAAAAACTGTTTTTT.

This chain joins TRBV29-1 and TRBJ2-1, with D possibly matching TRBD2 (6 bases). Germline loops: CDR1 SQVTM, CDR2 ANQGSEA. CDR3 length: 13 residues. V lost 2 bases to trimming and J lost 4 bases, with 9 bases between them. CDR3 nucleotide sequence: TGCAGCGTTGAAAAGGGACTGTACAATGAGCAGTTCTTC. Translated, it gives CSVEKGLYNEQFF.

This sequence joins TRBV20-1 and TRBJ2-1, with TRBD2 identical over 8 bases. After removal of 2 bases from V and 0 bases from J, the junction contained 6 bases not matched to a gene. The CDR3 consists of 16 residues. The germline V gene encodes CDR1 DFQATT and CDR2 SNEGSKA (reference sequence). The CDR3 DNA follows: TGCAGTGCTAGACTAGCGGGCTCAAGCTCCTACAATGAGCAGTTCTTC. Translated, it gives CSARLAGSSSYNEQFF.

At least ten counts were recorded for this clonotype. The rearrangement joins TRBV5-1 to TRBJ1-4; D is undetermined. Germline CDR1 reads SGHRS; CDR2 reads YFSETQ. V was trimmed by 4 bases and J by 5 bases, leaving 15 bases between them. The CDR3 length is 15 residues. The CDR3 DNA is TGCGCCAGCAGCGCCTACGGAGATTCGAATGAAAAACTGTTTTTT. This sequence encodes CASSAYGDSNEKLFF.

This clonotype was counted many times. The genes are TRBV20-1 and TRBJ1-1, with D possibly being TRBD1 (5 bases). Trimming stripped 8 bases from V and 6 bases from J, with 19 bases between. There are 13 residues in the CDR3. Per germline, CDR1 DFQATT and CDR2 SNEGSKA (reference sequence). CDR3 nucleotides: TGCAGTTCCCGGGTGGGGGGGAAGTCTGAAGCTTTCTTT. This sequence encodes CSSRVGGKSEAFF.

The chain carries TRBV29-1 and TRBJ2-7; D may be TRBD1 (6 bases). V was trimmed by 5 bases and J by 1 base, leaving 18 bases between them. The CDR3 runs to 15 residues. Germline-derived CDR1 and CDR2 are SQVTM and ANQGSEA. CDR3 nucleotide sequence: TGCAGCGTTTCGGCGGACAGCACTTTGTCCTACGAGCAGTACTTC. It is translated as CSVSADSTLSYEQYF.

This chain joins TRBV30 and TRBJ1-2; D is perhaps TRBD1 (5 bases). Deletions cut 0 bases from V and 7 bases from J, with 21 bases between. The CDR3 sequence is 16 residues long. Germline V gene data show CDR1 as GTSNPN and CDR2 as SVGIG (reference sequence). The CDR3 reads CAWSVPSQGGFLGYTF. The CDR3 DNA sequence: TGTGCCTGGAGTGTACCGAGCCAGGGAGGTTTTCTTGGCTACACCTTC. Based on the CDR3 plus reference TRBV30 and TRBJ1-2, the full variable domain is SQTIHQWPATLVQPVGSPLSLECTVEGTSNPNLYWYRQAAGRGLQLLFYSVGIGQISSEVPQNLSASRPQDRQFILSSKKLLLSDSGFYLCAWSVPSQGGFLGYTFGSGTRLTVV.

Many counts were recorded for this clonotype. The chain couples TRBV11-2 to TRBJ2-7, with a tentative D call TRBD2 (6 bases). Deletions cut 1 base from V and 2 bases from J, with 9 bases between. The CDR3 extends over 14 amino acids. CDR1 and CDR2 from the germline V gene are SGHAT and FQNNGV. In nucleotides, the CDR3 is TGTGCCAGCAGCTTAGTTGGGGGGACCTACGAGCAGTACTTC. Amino acids: CASSLVGGTYEQYF.

The table lists this clonotype with many counts. The chain has TRBV12-3 or TRBV12-4 and TRBJ2-5; 9 nucleotides align to TRBD1. The junction had 6 bases not matched to a gene; V was cut back by 1 base and J by 3 bases. This CDR3 has 16 amino acids. CDR3 DNA: TGTGCCAGCAGTTTAGGGCCCGGACAGGGGAAAGAGACCCAGTACTTC. This gives the protein CASSLGPGQGKETQYF.

This clonotype has a count of ten or more. This chain's CDR3 is CASSPGAVYGYTF. The CDR3 bases are TGCGCCAGCAGCCCAGGAGCGGTCTATGGCTACACCTTC. The V and J genes are TRBV5-1 and TRBJ1-2; D unclear. V was cut by 4 bases and J by 4 bases, with 11 bases left in between. Germline assignment: CDR1 SGHRS and CDR2 YFSETQ. The CDR3 is 13 amino acids.

This clonotype was counted ten times or more. The chain links TRBV29-1 to TRBJ2-5, with 7 nucleotides matching TRBD2. J was trimmed by 3 bases and V by 1 base; bases with no gene match: 8. This CDR3 region has 15 residues. Germline V gene lookup returns CDR1 SQVTM and CDR2 ANQGSEA. In DNA, the CDR3 is TGCAGCGTTGAAGTTCTTCCGGGGGGAAAAGAGACCCAGTACTTC. Its translation: CSVEVLPGGKETQYF.

This clonotype came up many times. The chain uses TRBV12-3 or TRBV12-4 and TRBJ2-1; tentatively, D is TRBD1 (5 bases). The CDR3 covers 11 residues. V lost 2 bases and J 10 bases, leaving 6 bases between the germline ends. The DNA of the CDR3 is TGTGCCAGCAGTTTACGGACAGAGCAGTTCTTC. It is translated as CASSLRTEQFF.

This clonotype appeared many times. This chain uses TRBV2 with TRBJ1-5, with D unclear. The CDR3 runs 14 residues. CDR1 is SNHLY and CDR2 is FYNNEI in the germline V gene. V lost 4 bases, J lost 3 bases, and 10 bases lay in between. CDR3 nucleotide sequence: TGTGCCAGCAGTGCCTTTGGTAACAATCAGCCCCAGCATTTT. Translating it yields CASSAFGNNQPQHF.

This clonotype was recorded at least ten times. V gene TRBV20-1 combines with J gene TRBJ1-4; D is unclear. The germline V and J ends were trimmed by 0 bases and 5 bases, with 13 bases remaining between them. The CDR3 has 15 residues. Looked up from germline, CDR1 is DFQATT and CDR2 is SNEGSKA (reference sequence). The CDR3 nucleotides read TGCAGTGCTAGAGAATCGGCCAGAATAAATGAAAAACTGTTTTTT. Translation gives CSARESARINEKLFF.

This clonotype has more than one count but fewer than ten. This chain uses TRBV7-9 with TRBJ2-1, with 7 bases fitting TRBD1. The V segment lost 1 base and the J segment 8 bases; nucleotides outside the gene matches: 8. Germline loops: CDR1 SEHNR, CDR2 FQNEAQ (reference sequence). The CDR3 has 15 amino acids. The CDR3 is CASSLEGTEGHEQFF. The CDR3, as DNA: TGTGCCAGCAGCTTAGAGGGGACAGAGGGCCATGAGCAGTTCTTC.

This clonotype was found many times. The chain employs TRBV5-1 and TRBJ2-1; no firm D call. V was pared by 0 bases and J by 2 bases, with 9 bases between. The CDR3 consists of 15 residues. Germline V CDR1 and CDR2: SGHRS, YFSETQ. The CDR3: CASSLGQLTYNEQFF. In nucleotides, the CDR3 is TGCGCCAGCAGCTTGGGGCAGCTTACCTACAATGAGCAGTTCTTC.

This chain connects TRBV12-3 or TRBV12-4 to TRBJ1-5, with D unclear. The CDR3 sequence is 13 residues long. Trimming took off 3 bases at V and 6 bases at J, with 9 bases between the two ends. This CDR3 reads CASSLTERQPQHF. Written as DNA, the CDR3 is TGTGCCAGCAGTTTGACTGAACGTCAGCCCCAGCATTTT.

The chain recombines TRBV7-8 with TRBJ1-2; TRBD1 is a possible D gene (6 bases). The CDR3 sequence is 16 residues long. The V and J ends lost 5 bases and 2 bases respectively, with 18 bases between them. Per germline, CDR1 SGHVS and CDR2 FQNEAQ. Written as DNA, the CDR3 is TGTGCCAGCAGCCCACGCACGGGGGACACAAACTATGGCTACACCTTC. It translates to CASSPRTGDTNYGYTF.

The J gene is TRBJ2-2, the V gene TRBV10-2, with a weak D call TRBD2 (5 bases). The V and J ends lost 8 bases and 7 bases respectively, with 11 bases between them. This CDR3 has 12 residues. The germline gives CDR1 WSHSY, CDR2 SAAADI. CDR3 protein: CASSRAGGELFF. The CDR3 DNA reads TGCGCCAGCTCTAGGGCGGGCGGGGAGCTGTTTTTT.